Below are 9 T cell receptor beta chains sequenced from a single sample in a study of T-cell reconstitution after alpha-beta-depleted transplantation in children. This sample's TCRbeta library carried unique molecular identifier barcodes. TCRdb itself ran the PCR reads through MiXCR, one entry per CDR3 protein. The table includes around 960,000 distinct CDR3 sequences, about 29% detected once. The sample in question was PBMCs, mostly from graft donor cells, obtained 360 days after TCRalphabeta/CD19-depleted stem cell transplant. These TCRs come from a boy less than two years old who had a stem cell transplant for SCID, so the T cells may come from the graft donor.

The chain uses TRBV6-5 and TRBJ2-7; TRBD1 is a possible D gene (6 bases). The CDR3 is made up of 17 amino acids. Germline V gene sequence: CDR1 MNHEY, CDR2 SVGAGI. Trimming cost V 2 bases and J 0 bases, with 17 bases left between them. The CDR3 sequence is CASSYVATGFSSYEQYF. Written as DNA, the CDR3 is TGTGCCAGCAGTTACGTCGCGACAGGTTTTAGCTCCTACGAGCAGTACTTC.

This chain connects TRBV5-1 to TRBJ2-5; 11 nucleotides line up with TRBD2. Trimming took 1 base from V and 4 from J; bases not matched to a gene: 6. Looked up from germline, CDR1 is SGHRS and CDR2 is YFSETQ. The CDR3 runs to 16 residues. CDR3 nucleotide sequence: TGCGCCAGCAGCTTGACAACTAGCGGGGGTGGAGAGACCCAGTACTTC. Translating it yields CASSLTTSGGGETQYF.

The chain links TRBV3-1 to TRBJ2-7, with D perhaps matching TRBD1 (6 bases). Trimming shortened V by 1 base and J by 10 bases, and 20 bases separated the two germline ends. Germline values: CDR1 LGHDT, CDR2 YNNKEL (reference sequence). This CDR3 has 15 amino acids. The CDR3 loop is CASSQGSQGVTKQYF. DNA for the CDR3: TGTGCCAGCAGCCAAGGTTCACAGGGAGTTACGAAACAGTACTTC.

The rearrangement links TRBV5-4 to TRBJ1-4, with 9 bases aligning to TRBD1. V lost 1 base to trimming and J lost 5 bases; unmatched junction nucleotides: 12. CDR3 length equals 18 residues. The germline V gene has CDR1 SGHNT and CDR2 YYREEE (reference sequence). CDR3 in amino acids: CASSLRWLWTGENEKLFF. CDR3 in DNA: TGTGCCAGCAGCTTGAGGTGGTTATGGACAGGGGAGAATGAAAAACTGTTTTTT.

The genes are TRBV20-1 and TRBJ2-2; no clear D. V was pared by 0 bases and J by 7 bases, with 6 bases between. CDR1 is DFQATT, CDR2 SNEGSKA, per germline (reference sequence). This CDR3 comprises 12 residues. CDR3 bases: TGCAGTGCTAGAGAAGGCTTCGGGGAGCTGTTTTTT. Protein product: CSAREGFGELFF.

This rearrangement joins TRBV7-6 to TRBJ1-4, with 8 bases lining up with TRBD1. The CDR3 is made up of 15 amino acids. Germline V gives CDR1 SGHVS, CDR2 FNYEAQ. V dropped 4 bases and J dropped 6; count of bases not matched to a gene: 7. CDR3 sequence reads: CASSSGQGRHEKLFF. CDR3 nucleotide sequence: TGTGCCAGCAGCTCAGGACAGGGAAGACATGAAAAACTGTTTTTT.

This rearrangement joins TRBV9 to TRBJ2-4; D ambiguous. This CDR3 spans 15 amino acids. The germline V and J ends were trimmed by 0 bases and 0 bases, with 7 bases remaining between them. Germline loops: CDR1 SGDLS, CDR2 YYNGEE. The CDR3 DNA reads as TGTGCCAGCAGCGTAGGTGCGCTAGCCAAAAACATTCAGTACTTC. It codes for CASSVGALAKNIQYF.

This rearrangement joins TRBV12-3 or TRBV12-4 to TRBJ2-1; D could derive from TRBD1 or TRBD2 (5 bases each). The CDR3 loop spans 15 amino acids. V was cut by 7 bases and J by 5 bases, with 18 bases left in between. CDR3 in DNA: TGTGCCAGCACCACCGAGACCGGGACCCACAATGAGCAGTTCTTC. Translation gives CASTTETGTHNEQFF.

The chain recombines TRBV6-1 with TRBJ1-6; 9 bases are shared with TRBD1. The CDR3 covers 14 residues. CDR1 and CDR2 (germline): MNHNS, SASEGT. J gave up 8 bases and V 3 bases, and 2 bases lay outside the gene matches. CDR3 loop: CASSDYRGHSPLHF. The CDR3 region has the DNA TGTGCCAGCAGTGATTACAGGGGGCATTCACCCCTCCACTTT.